This T cell receptor beta chain is drawn from a study of control samples from healthy donors and cancer patients. TCRdb's copy holds only in-frame clones and misses some; the assay was immunoSEQ multiplex PCR. The sample includes 30,000 to 40,000 clones, over 85% of them seen just once. The germline V gene has CDR1 MNHEY and CDR2 SMNVEV (reference sequence). The CDR3 totals 16 residues. Trimming shortened V by 0 bases and J by 4 bases, and 15 bases separated the two germline ends. The sequence was collected from a man aged 35 to 55 with colorectal cancer. Sequencing input: PBMCs. This chain uses TRBV27 with TRBJ1-2, with D possibly TRBD1 on 5 matching bases. The CDR3 reads CASSLSNPRESYGYTF. Here the CDR3 DNA reads TGTGCCAGCAGTTTATCGAATCCCAGGGAGAGCTATGGCTACACCTTC.